Included here is one TCR beta chain sequence, with context. Antigen: not known. The sample belongs to a study of PD-L1 blockade in urothelial cancer. Across the whole study: Atezolizumab therapy began for patients in about 2014, dosed at 1,200 mg intravenously every 3 weeks. From 0 to 3 prior chemotherapy regimens had been given to the patients. When blood samples were assessed, the median T cell count was 141,255.

Here immunoSEQ multiplex PCR was the method, and the copy in TCRdb shows in-frame clones only, minus some. The sample yields approximately 100,000 clones, around 82% seen once. The CDR3 has 13 amino acids. V was trimmed by 3 bases and J by 4 bases, leaving 8 bases between them. Germline assignment: CDR1 MDHEN and CDR2 SYDVKM. Findings and limits, study-wide: Survival was better when pretreatment blood TCR clonality fell below the median.

The chain carries TRBV28 and TRBJ2-3; D unclear. The sequence came from a man aged 50 to 60 with urothelial cancer. The sample here was PBMCs, taken around atezolizumab (anti-PD-L1) treatment. This CDR3 is CASSLASADTQYF. DNA of the CDR3: TGTGCCAGCAGTTTGGCTAGTGCAGATACGCAGTATTTT.